Listed below are T cell receptor beta chains from one sample, sequenced in a study of radiotherapy plus CTLA-4 blockade in lung cancer. Here immunoSEQ multiplex PCR was the method, and the copy in TCRdb shows in-frame clones only, minus some. The profile covers 81,000 or so clones, with under 85% appearing a single time and about 15% taken by the ten largest. This specimen was peripheral blood, taken from a patient treated with radiotherapy plus ipilimumab. The receptors originated from a human donor with non-small cell lung cancer that progressed on radiotherapy plus ipilimumab. The conserved cysteine and the conserved F or W are not part of the CDR3 here. Each record gives: clone size, D gene, V gene, CDR3 protein. A D gene is named only where the DNA matches it firmly. Expanded clones get a size class; other rows say once, few or many, or leave the size out.

. . TRBV6-1 ASSERGEQY
. . TRBV28 ASSLSTGGTDTQY
. . TRBV5-1 ASSSLDRGGELF
. . TRBV6-5 ASTTAGGTQY
. . TRBV10-3 AISESGTETQY
. . TRBV6-5 ASALVSGPTDTQY
. . TRBV21-1 ASSKGTKSSYEQY
. . TRBV4-2 ASSQDRGRGETQY
. . TRBV30 AWSGRPATDTQY
. . TRBV5-6 ASSLGALHNEKLF
few . TRBV30 AWSVAIPGELF
. . TRBV6-6 ASSTQGLSPGGYT
. . TRBV6-5 ASSLLRFLPLH
. . TRBV29-1 SVVISGNTIY
. . TRBV7-2 ASSLTASSSYNEQF
. TRBD1 TRBV5-6 ASSLINRGRALFEAF
. . TRBV9 ASSVVGRLNTEAF
. . TRBV19 ASSIRGDTSYEQY
. TRBD1 TRBV9 ASSSGQGAATNEKLF
. . TRBV7-2 ASSLIGVSGNTIY
. TRBD1 TRBV4-1 ASSQGQGVVYGYT
. . TRBV2 ASSFVRASDTQY
. TRBD1 TRBV4-1 ASSLGGRGRANEKLF
. . TRBV4-3 ASSPSGGTTDTQY
. . TRBV6-6 ASSYAGSYEQY
. TRBD1 TRBV9 ASSYRDSNYGYT
. TRBD2 TRBV5-6 ASSWDYTTGELF
few . TRBV6-6 ASSQQGTEAF
few . TRBV27 ASSLYNTKGETQY
. . TRBV5-1 ASTGGRSSTDTQY
. TRBD2 TRBV5-1 ASSFYSGATTDTQY
. . TRBV6-5 ATFKGGFMNTEAF
. . TRBV27 ASSLMPDSRATGTSNEQF
. TRBD1 TRBV14 ASSRGQWNTEAF
. . TRBV5-8 ASSRGEGLPVGEKLF
. TRBD1 TRBV19 ASSTGTGFYEQY
. . TRBV7-2 ASSLVTLSGNTIY
. TRBD1 TRBV6-1 ASSLQTGRDTIY
. . TRBV9 ASSYQENTEAF
. TRBD1 TRBV10-3 AISGTVRAYEQY
. . TRBV6-5 ASSYPASGAGELF
. TRBD1 TRBV15 ATRSGGAAGNQPQH
. TRBD1 TRBV10-3 AISERDRVLTYEQY
. . TRBV27 ASSPFIGAVRVPYEQY
. . TRBV10-3 AISEGGFGDTQY
. TRBD2 TRBV29-1 SVGGLAIGSTDTQY
. TRBD2 TRBV10-2 ASSDVLAGSYEQY
. . TRBV19 ASSSPGRPYEQY
. . TRBV7-2 ASSPPKGHSSGYT
few . TRBV7-9 ASSLGGPSFYEQY
. . TRBV7-9 ASSSAGGNTIY
once TRBD1 TRBV6-5 ATRQGSAGELF
. . TRBV11-2 ASSLSPASNQPQH
. . TRBV18 ASSPEVLTSGNTIY
. . TRBV5-4 ASSVGHQETQY
. TRBD1 TRBV4-2 ASSQAGTGGGYT
few . TRBV28 ASSSGASYNSPLH
. . TRBV7-2 ASSQTSEQF
. . TRBV6-1 ASTGSSGNTIY
once . TRBV11-2 ASSFPRAGVDTEAF